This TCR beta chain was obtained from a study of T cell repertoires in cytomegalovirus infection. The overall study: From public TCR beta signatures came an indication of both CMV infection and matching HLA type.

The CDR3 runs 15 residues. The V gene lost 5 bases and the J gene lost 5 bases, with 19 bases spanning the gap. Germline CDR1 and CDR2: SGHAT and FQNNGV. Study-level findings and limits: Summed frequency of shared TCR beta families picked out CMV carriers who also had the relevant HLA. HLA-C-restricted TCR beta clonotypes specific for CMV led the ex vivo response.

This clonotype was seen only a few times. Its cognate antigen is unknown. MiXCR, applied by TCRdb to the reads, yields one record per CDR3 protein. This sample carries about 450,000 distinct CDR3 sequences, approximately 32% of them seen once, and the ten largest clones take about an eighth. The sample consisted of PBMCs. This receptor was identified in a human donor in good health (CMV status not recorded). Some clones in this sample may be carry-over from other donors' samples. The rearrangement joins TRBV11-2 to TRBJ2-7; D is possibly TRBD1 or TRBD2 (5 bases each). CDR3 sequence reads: CASSPTGTKANEQYF. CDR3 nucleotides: TGTGCCAGCAGCCCAACCGGGACCAAGGCCAACGAGCAGTACTTC. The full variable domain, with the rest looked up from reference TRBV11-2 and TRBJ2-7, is EAGVAQSPRYKIIEKRQSVAFWCNPISGHATLYWYQQILGQGPKLLIQFQNNGVVDDSQLPKDRFSAERLKGVDSTLKIQPAKLEDSAVYLCASSPTGTKANEQYFGPGTRLTVT.